This T cell receptor (beta chain) emerged from a study of T cell changes during pregnancy in multiple sclerosis. The germline V gene encodes CDR1 SEHNR and CDR2 FQNEAQ (reference sequence). Trimming took 6 bases from V and 3 from J, leaving 12 bases between them. The CDR3 is 13 amino acids. Clones were read by immunoSEQ multiplex PCR, and TCRdb kept only the in-frame ones, dropping some. The sample lists 55,000 to 65,000 clones, around 94% occurring once. The V and J genes are TRBV7-9 and TRBJ2-7; tentatively, D is TRBD2 (6 bases). This sequence originates from a female donor with multiple sclerosis, enrolled in a pregnancy study. The sample was CD8+ T cells from peripheral blood mononuclear cells, taken in the third trimester of pregnancy. CDR3 bases: TGTGCCAGCAGGGGGGGTGCGGACTACGAGCAGTACTTC. Translation gives CASRGGADYEQYF.